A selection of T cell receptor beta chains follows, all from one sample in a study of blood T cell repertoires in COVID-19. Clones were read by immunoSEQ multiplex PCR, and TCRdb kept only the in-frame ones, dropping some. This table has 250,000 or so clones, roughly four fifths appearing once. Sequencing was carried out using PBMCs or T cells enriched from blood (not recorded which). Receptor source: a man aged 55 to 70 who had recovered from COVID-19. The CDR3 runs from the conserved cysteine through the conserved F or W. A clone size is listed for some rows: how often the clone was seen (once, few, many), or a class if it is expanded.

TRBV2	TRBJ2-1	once	CASCTGDNEQFF
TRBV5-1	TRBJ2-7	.	CASSLASTGLYEQYF
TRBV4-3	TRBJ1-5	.	CASSQDGTGAQPQHF
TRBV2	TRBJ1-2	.	CASSTQNYGYTF
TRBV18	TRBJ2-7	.	CASSPTGTTSYEQYF
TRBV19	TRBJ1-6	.	CASSIGGQGFSPLHF
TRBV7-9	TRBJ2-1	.	CASSLEDRSNEQFF
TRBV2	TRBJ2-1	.	CATSRDRAYNEQFF
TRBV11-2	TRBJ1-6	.	CASRLGQGGNSPLHF
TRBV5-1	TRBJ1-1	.	CASSPGQGGTEAFF
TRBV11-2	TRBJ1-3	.	CASSFGQEDGNTIYF
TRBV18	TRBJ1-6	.	CASSPQGLSDSPLHF
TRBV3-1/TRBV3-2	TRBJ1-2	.	CASSQAVDRTNYYGYTF
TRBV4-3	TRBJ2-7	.	CASSQGQGVGYEQYF
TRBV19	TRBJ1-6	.	CASSYRDRDNSPLHF
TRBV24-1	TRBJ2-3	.	CATSDPGFGTDTQYF
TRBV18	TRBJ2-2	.	CASSLTSGGTGELFF
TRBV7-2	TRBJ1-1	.	CASSLVSPNTEAFF